This TCR beta chain was recorded in a study of OX40 agonist ivuxolimab in advanced cancers. Broadly, across the study: The costimulatory receptor OX40 (CD134) was targeted by ivuxolimab, a fully human IgG2 agonistic monoclonal antibody. Intravenous ivuxolimab was administered to patients every 2 weeks at six dose levels: 0.01, 0.1, 0.3, 1.5, 3 and 10 mg/kg. Of the approximately 53 patients in dose escalation, about 20 had hepatocellular carcinoma, some 15 had melanoma, 9 had renal cell carcinoma and 9 had head and neck cancer. The dose-escalation cohort was approximately 83% male with a mean age of about 60 years, ranging from about 23 to 85. Prior anti-PD-1, anti-PD-L1 or anti-CTLA-4 therapy was permitted, and roughly two fifths of dose-escalation patients had received checkpoint inhibitors. Partial responses were achieved by three dose-escalation patients, of whom one had hepatocellular carcinoma and two had cutaneous melanoma. The point of sequencing TCRbeta in the periphery was to test whether ivuxolimab changed TCR sequence diversity and drove clonal T-cell expansion. The paper reports the monotherapy dose-escalation portion (N = 52 patients) of the phase I ivuxolimab trial.

Overall results and qualifications from the work: After ivuxolimab, expanded clones were on average more numerous among CD8+ T cells than among CD4+ T cells. Antigen specificity was not determined for the clonally expanded peripheral T cells. Partial responders in the 0.1-3.0 mg/kg groups had among the lowest normalized peripheral clonal expansion, especially among CD8+ T cells. Clonal expansion of both CD4+ and CD8+ blood T cells was observed from baseline to week 6 at doses 0.1 to 3.0 mg/kg. Low levels of normalized T-cell clonal expansion were also seen in some patients who did not respond.

Patients with autoimmune disease history or receiving systemic immunosuppression were excluded from the trial. Peripheral blood for TCR sequencing was collected from all dose cohorts at baseline, on cycle 4 day 1, and on cycle 7 day 1. The samples were taken from a phase I, first-in-human, multicenter, open-label dose-escalation trial of ivuxolimab. Adults with locally advanced or metastatic melanoma, renal cell carcinoma, hepatocellular carcinoma or head and neck squamous cell carcinoma were enrolled in the trial. Before TCR sequencing, CD4+ T cells and CD8+ T cells from peripheral blood were sorted into separate populations. Points on this clone: Its binding antigen is unknown. No base qualities exist here, and no much larger clone lies one base off it.

Genomic DNA was extracted from sorted cells for sequencing of the TCRbeta CDR3 region. The immunoSEQ Assay was used for sequencing of TCRbeta CDR3 regions. TCRdb retrieved this table from immuneACCESS and kept in-frame rearrangements only. Not all clones are present; in checked studies, unresolved V genes account for under half, and no reason is known for the remainder. The sample includes 85,000 to 100,000 clones, with approximately 86% observed a single time. 3.8% of the sample rests with the top ten. The sample consisted of CD4+ or CD8+ T cells sorted from blood, taken in a trial of the OX40 agonist ivuxolimab. The TCR comes from an adult with an advanced solid tumor such as melanoma, head and neck, liver or kidney cancer.

The nucleotide sequence is TGTGCCAGCAGCCCAGGGGGGTCCTACAATGAGCAGTTCTTC. Translated, it gives CASSPGGSYNEQFF. Recombination connected TRBV5-6 to TRBJ2-1; the D segment could be TRBD1, given 7 matching bases. In the germline V gene, CDR1 corresponds to SGHDT and CDR2 to YYEEEE. V is pared back by 4 bases and J by 1 base, with 9 bases lying between the germline termini. Taken from cysteine to phenylalanine, the CDR3 has 14 residues. Of all the DNA, just the CDR3 is kept, 42 bases in frame from base 1.